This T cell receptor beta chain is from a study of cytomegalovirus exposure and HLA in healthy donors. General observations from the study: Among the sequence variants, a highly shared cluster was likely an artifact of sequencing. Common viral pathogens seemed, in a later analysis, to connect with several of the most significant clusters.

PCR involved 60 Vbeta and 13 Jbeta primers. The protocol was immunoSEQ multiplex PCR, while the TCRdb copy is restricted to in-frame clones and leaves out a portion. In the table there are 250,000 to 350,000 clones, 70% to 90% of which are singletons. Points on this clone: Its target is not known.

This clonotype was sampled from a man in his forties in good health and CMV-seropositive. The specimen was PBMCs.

The CDR3 DNA follows: TGTGCCAGCAGCTTATATAGGGCAGGGGCTGGAACCGGGGAGCTGTTTTTT. As protein: CASSLYRAGAGTGELFF. The rearrangement uses TRBV11-3 and TRBJ2-2, with D possibly matching TRBD1 (6 bases). V was clipped by 2 bases and J by 5 bases, with 18 bases between them. The germline CDR1 and CDR2 sequences are SGHNT and YENEEA. The CDR3 sequence is 17 residues long.